This T cell receptor beta chain was identified during a study of control samples from healthy donors and cancer patients. Profiling relied on immunoSEQ multiplex PCR, and the TCRdb table lists in-frame clones only, not all of them. The data hold 120,000 to 150,000 clones, with 75% to 90% observed a single time. The TCR originated in a woman in her 30s in good health. Sequencing input: blood.

The CDR3 is CASSLVATSGGPGQFF. CDR3 nucleotides: TGTGCCAGCAGCTTAGTTGCTACTAGCGGAGGGCCCGGGCAGTTCTTC. V and J are TRBV7-2 and TRBJ2-1, with TRBD2 matching over 8 bases. CDR1 SGHTA and CDR2 FQGNSA come from the germline V gene. This CDR3 is 16 amino acids long. The V and J ends lost 1 base and 12 bases, in that order; junction bases with no gene match: 14.